Included here is one TCR beta chain sequence, with context. Using immunoSEQ multiplex PCR, the repertoire was profiled, and TCRdb retains in-frame clones only, with some absent. The sample lists about 340,000 clones; 87% were seen once. These data are taken from a study of blood T cell repertoires in COVID-19. Background on the study: Material from acute and convalescent COVID-19 was sourced from the United States, Italy and Spain. The cDNA or gDNA used as material had been derived from T cells, B-cell-depleted T cells, or PBMCs.

The clonotype originates from a woman in her forties or fifties with COVID-19, enrolled during active disease. The material sequenced was peripheral blood.

The CDR3 reads CASSPPREQGASGYTF. CDR3 nucleotides: TGTGCCAGCAGCCCTCCGCGGGAGCAGGGGGCGTCTGGCTACACCTTC. This chain connects TRBV5-4 to TRBJ1-2; 8 bases fit TRBD1. V shed 4 bases and J 7 bases; nucleotides not matched to a gene: 15. This CDR3 spans 16 amino acids. Germline V gene sequence: CDR1 SGHNT, CDR2 YYREEE (reference sequence).